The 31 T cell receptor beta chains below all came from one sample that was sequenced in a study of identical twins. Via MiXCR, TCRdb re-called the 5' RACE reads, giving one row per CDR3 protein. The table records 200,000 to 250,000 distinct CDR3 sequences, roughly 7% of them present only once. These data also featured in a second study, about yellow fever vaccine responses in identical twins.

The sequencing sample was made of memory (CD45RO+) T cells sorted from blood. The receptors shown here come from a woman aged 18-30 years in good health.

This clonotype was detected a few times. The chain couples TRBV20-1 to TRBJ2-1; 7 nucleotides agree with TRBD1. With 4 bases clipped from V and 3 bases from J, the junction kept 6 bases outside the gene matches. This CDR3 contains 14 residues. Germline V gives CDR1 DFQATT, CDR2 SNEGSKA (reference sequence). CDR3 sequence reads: CSAKGDRDYNEQFF. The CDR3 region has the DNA TGCAGTGCTAAGGGAGACAGGGACTACAATGAGCAGTTCTTC.

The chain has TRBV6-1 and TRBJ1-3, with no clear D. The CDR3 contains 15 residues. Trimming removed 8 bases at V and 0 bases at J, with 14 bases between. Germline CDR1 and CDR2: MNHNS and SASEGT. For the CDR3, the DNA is TGTGCCAGCTCTGAGGCCCCGAGCTCTGGAAACACCATATATTTT. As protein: CASSEAPSSGNTIYF.

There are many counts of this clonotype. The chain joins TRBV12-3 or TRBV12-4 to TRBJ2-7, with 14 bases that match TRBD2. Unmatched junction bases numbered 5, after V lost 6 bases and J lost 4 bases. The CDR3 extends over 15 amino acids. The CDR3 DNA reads TGTGCCAGCAGCCGGGGACTAGCGGGAGTATACGAGCAGTACTTC. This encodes CASSRGLAGVYEQYF.

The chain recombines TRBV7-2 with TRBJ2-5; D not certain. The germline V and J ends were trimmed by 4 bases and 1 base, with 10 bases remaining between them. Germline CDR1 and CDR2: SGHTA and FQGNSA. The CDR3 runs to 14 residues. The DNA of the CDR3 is TGTGCCAGCAGCTCGCAGTGGGGCCAAGAGACCCAGTACTTC. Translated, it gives CASSSQWGQETQYF.

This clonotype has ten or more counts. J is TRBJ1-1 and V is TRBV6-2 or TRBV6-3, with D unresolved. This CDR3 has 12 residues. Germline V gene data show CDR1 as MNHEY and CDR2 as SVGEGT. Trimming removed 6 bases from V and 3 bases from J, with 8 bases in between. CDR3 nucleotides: TGTGCCAGCAGAGAGGGATACACTGAAGCTTTCTTT. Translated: CASREGYTEAFF.

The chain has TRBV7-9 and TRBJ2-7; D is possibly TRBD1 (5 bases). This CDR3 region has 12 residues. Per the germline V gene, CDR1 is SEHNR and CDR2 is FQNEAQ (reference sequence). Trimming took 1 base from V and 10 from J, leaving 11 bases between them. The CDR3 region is CASSLGQMDQYV. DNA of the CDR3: TGTGCCAGCAGCTTAGGACAGATGGACCAGTACGTC.

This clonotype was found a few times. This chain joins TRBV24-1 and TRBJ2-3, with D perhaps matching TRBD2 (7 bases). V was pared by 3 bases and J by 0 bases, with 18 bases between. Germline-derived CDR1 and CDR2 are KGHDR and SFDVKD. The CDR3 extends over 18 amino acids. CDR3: CATSDPSAGGPSTDTQYF. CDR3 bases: TGTGCCACCAGTGATCCTAGCGCCGGGGGGCCTAGCACAGATACGCAGTATTTT.

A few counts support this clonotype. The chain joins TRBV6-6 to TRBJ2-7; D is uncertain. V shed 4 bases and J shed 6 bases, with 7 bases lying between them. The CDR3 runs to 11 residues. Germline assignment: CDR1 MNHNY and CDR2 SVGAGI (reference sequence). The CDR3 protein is CASSWAGEQYF. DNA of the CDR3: TGTGCCAGCAGTTGGGCAGGCGAGCAGTACTTC.

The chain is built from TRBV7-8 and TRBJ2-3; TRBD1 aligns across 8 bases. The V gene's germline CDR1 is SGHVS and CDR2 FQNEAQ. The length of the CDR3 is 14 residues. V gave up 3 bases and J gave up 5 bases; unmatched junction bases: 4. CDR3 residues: CASSFITGGDTQYF. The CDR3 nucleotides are TGTGCCAGCAGCTTTATAACAGGGGGAGATACGCAGTATTTT.

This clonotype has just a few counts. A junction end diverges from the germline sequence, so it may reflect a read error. The CDR3 protein is CASSSPQGKNQPQQF. The CDR3 DNA sequence: TGTGCCAGCAGCTCGCCACAGGGGAAGAATCAGCCCCAGCAATTT. This rearrangement joins TRBV7-2 to TRBJ1-5; 7 bases fit TRBD1. Germline CDR1 and CDR2: SGHTA and FQGNSA. The CDR3 totals 15 residues.

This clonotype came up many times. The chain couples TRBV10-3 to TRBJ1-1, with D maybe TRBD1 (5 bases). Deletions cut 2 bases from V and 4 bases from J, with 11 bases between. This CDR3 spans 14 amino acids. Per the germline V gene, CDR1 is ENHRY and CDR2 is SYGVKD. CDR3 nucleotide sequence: TGTGCCATCAGTGAGGGCCAGGGCGTCACTGAAGCTTTCTTT. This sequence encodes CAISEGQGVTEAFF.

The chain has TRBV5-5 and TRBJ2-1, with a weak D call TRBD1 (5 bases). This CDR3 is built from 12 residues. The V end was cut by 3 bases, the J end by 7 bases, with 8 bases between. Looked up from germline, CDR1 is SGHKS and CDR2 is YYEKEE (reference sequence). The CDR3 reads CASSSHRNEQFF. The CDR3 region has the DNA TGTGCCAGCAGCTCGCACAGGAATGAGCAGTTCTTC.

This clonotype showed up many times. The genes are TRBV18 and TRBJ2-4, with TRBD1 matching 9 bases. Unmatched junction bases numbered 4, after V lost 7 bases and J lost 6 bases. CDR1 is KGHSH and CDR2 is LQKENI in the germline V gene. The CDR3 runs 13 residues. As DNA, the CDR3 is TGTGCCAGCTGGGGACAGGGAGGAAACATTCAGTACTTC. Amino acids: CASWGQGGNIQYF.

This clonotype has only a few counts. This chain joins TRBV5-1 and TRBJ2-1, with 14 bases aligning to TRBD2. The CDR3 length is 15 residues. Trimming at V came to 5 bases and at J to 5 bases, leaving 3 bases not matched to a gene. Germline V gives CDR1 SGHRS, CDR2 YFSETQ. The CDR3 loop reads CASRTSGRGNNEQFF. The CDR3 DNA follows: TGCGCCAGCAGGACTAGCGGGAGGGGCAACAATGAGCAGTTCTTC.

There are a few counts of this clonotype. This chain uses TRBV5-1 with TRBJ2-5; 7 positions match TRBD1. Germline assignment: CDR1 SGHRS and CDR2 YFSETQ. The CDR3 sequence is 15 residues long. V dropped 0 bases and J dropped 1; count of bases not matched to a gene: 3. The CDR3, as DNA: TGCGCCAGCAGCTTGGGTTCAGGGGGCCAAGAGACCCAGTACTTC. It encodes CASSLGSGGQETQYF.

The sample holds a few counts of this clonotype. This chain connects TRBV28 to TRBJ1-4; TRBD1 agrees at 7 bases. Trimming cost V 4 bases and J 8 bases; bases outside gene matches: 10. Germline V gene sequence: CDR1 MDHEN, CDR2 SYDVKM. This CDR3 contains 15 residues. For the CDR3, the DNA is TGTGCCAGCAGTTCACCCACAGGGGTGGAAGAAAAACTGTTTTTT. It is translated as CASSSPTGVEEKLFF.

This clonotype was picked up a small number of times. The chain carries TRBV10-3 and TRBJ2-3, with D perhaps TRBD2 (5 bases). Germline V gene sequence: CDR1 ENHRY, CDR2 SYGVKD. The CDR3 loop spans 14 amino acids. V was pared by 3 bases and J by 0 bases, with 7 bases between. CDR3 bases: TGTGCCATCAGTGACCCGGGGAGCACAGATACGCAGTATTTT. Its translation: CAISDPGSTDTQYF.

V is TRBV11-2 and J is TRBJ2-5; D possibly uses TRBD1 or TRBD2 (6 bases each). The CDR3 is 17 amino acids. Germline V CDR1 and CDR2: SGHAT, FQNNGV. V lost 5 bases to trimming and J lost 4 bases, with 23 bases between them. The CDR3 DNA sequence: TGTGCCAGCAGCATAGGGGAGGACTCGCTGGGGGCAGAGACCCAGTACTTC. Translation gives CASSIGEDSLGAETQYF.

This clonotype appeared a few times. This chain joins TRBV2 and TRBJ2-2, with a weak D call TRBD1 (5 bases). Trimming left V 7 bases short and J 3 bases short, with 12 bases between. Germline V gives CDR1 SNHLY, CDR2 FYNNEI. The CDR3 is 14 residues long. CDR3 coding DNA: TGTGCCAGCACCCCGCAGGGCCACACCGGGGAGCTGTTTTTT. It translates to CASTPQGHTGELFF.

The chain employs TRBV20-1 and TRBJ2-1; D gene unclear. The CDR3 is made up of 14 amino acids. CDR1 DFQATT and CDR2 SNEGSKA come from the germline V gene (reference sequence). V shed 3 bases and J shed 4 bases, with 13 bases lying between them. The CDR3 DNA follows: TGCAGTGCTAGTGCCTTTCGAGTTTACAATGAGCAGTTCTTC. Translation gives CSASAFRVYNEQFF.

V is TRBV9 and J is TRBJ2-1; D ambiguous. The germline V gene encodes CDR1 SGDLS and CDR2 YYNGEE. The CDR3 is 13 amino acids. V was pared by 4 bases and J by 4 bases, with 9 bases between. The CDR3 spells CASSPPLYNEQFF. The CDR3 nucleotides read TGTGCCAGCAGCCCACCGCTATACAATGAGCAGTTCTTC.

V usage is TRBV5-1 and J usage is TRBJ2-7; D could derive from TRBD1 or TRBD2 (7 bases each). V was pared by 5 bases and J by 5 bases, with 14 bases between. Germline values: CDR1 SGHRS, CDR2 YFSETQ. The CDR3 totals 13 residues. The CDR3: CASSQGGTDEQYF. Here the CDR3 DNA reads TGCGCCAGCAGTCAGGGGGGGACGGACGAGCAGTACTTC. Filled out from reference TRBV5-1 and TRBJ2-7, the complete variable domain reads KAGVTQTPRYLIKTRGQQVTLSCSPISGHRSVSWYQQTPGQGLQFLFEYFSETQRNKGNFPGRFSGRQFSNSRSEMNVSTLELGDSALYLCASSQGGTDEQYFGPGTRLTVT.

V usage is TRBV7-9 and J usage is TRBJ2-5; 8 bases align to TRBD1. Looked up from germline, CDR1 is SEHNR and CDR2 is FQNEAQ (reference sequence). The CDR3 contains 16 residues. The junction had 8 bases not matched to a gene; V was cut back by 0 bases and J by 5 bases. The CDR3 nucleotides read TGTGCCAGCAGCTTAGCAGGGTCAGGGGGCGGTGAGACCCAGTACTTC. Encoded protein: CASSLAGSGGGETQYF.

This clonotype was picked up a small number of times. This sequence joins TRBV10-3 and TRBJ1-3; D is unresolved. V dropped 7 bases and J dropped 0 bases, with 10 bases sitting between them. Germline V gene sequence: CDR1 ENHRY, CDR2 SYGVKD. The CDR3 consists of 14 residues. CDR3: CAINPGTSGNTIYF. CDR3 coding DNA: TGTGCCATCAATCCAGGCACCTCTGGAAACACCATATATTTT.

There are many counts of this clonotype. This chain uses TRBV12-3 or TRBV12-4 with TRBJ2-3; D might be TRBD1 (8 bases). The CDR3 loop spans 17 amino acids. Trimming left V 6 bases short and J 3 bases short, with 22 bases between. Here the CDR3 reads CASSKGQGGSFTDTQYF. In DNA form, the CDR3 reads TGTGCCAGCAGCAAAGGACAGGGAGGGTCCTTTACAGATACGCAGTATTTT.

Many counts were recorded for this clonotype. Written as DNA, the CDR3 is TGTGCCAGCCGTGGACTAGAGAACACCGGGGAGCTGTTTTTT. Amino acids: CASRGLENTGELFF. The chain is built from TRBV10-3 and TRBJ2-2, with 7 positions matching TRBD2. Trimming cost V 10 bases and J 1 base; bases outside gene matches: 6. The CDR3 consists of 14 residues. From germline, CDR1 is ENHRY and CDR2 SYGVKD.

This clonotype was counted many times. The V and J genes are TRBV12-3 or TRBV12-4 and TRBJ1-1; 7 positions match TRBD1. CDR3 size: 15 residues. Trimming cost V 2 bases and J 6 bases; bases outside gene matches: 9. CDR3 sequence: CASSLWSGGVAEAFF. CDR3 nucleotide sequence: TGTGCCAGCAGTTTATGGTCAGGGGGTGTTGCTGAAGCTTTCTTT.

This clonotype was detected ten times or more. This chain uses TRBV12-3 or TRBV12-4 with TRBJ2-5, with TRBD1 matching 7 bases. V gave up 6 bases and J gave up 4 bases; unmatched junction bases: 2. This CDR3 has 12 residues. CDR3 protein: CASRGTVETQYF. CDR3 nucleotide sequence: TGTGCCAGCAGAGGGACAGTAGAGACCCAGTACTTC.

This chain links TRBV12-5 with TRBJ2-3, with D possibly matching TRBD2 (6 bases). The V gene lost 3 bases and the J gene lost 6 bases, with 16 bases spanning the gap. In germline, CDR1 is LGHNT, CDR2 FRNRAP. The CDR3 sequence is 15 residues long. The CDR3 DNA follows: TGTGCTAGTGGTTTCGGTGGGACTGGGTTTGATACGCAGTATTTT. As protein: CASGFGGTGFDTQYF.

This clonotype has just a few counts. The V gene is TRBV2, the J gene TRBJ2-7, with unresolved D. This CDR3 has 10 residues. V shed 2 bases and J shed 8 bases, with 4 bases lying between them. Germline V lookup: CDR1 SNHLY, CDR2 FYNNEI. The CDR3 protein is CASSEIKQYV. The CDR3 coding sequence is TGTGCCAGCAGTGAAATTAAGCAGTACGTC.

The DNA of the CDR3 is TGTGCCAGCAGTTCCGGACTAGCGGGTTTAGGGGAGCTGTTTTTT. As protein: CASSSGLAGLGELFF. V is TRBV6-5 and J is TRBJ2-2; TRBD2 matches at 11 bases. Germline V gene sequence: CDR1 MNHEY, CDR2 SVGAGI. After removal of 4 bases from V and 8 bases from J, the junction contained 6 bases not matched to a gene. The CDR3 consists of 15 residues.